These T cell receptor beta chains were read from a single sample in a study of blood T cell repertoires in COVID-19. Profiling relied on immunoSEQ multiplex PCR, and the TCRdb table lists in-frame clones only, not all of them. The table includes about 50,000 clones, approximately 84% detected once. Source material: peripheral blood. The receptors derive from a man between 65 and 85 years old with active COVID-19. The CDR3 runs from the conserved cysteine through the conserved F or W. A D gene is named only where the DNA matches it firmly. Size values are once, few and many counts, or a class for expanded clones, and some rows have none.

v_gene	d_gene	j_gene	abundance	CDR3nt	CDR3aa
TRBV7-2	NA	TRBJ2-2	NA	TGTGCCAGCAGCTTAAACTCCGGGGAGCTGTTTTTT	CASSLNSGELFF
TRBV5-1	TRBD1	TRBJ1-5	NA	TGCGCCAGCAGCTTGACAGGGGATAACAATCAGCCCCAGCATTTT	CASSLTGDNNQPQHF
TRBV9	NA	TRBJ1-2	NA	TGTGCCAGCAGCGTAGCTCCAGGATCGGCTGGCTACACCTTC	CASSVAPGSAGYTF
TRBV7-9	NA	TRBJ2-5	NA	TGTGCCAGCAGCTTAGGCCTACTAGAGACCCAGTACTTC	CASSLGLLETQYF
TRBV9	TRBD1	TRBJ2-7	NA	TGTGCCAGCAGCGTCCGACAGGGCGGCGAGCAGTACTTC	CASSVRQGGEQYF
TRBV6-5	NA	TRBJ2-7	NA	TGTGCCAGCATACTCTCATCTAGACTCCCGTCCGAGCAGTACTTC	CASILSSRLPSEQYF
TRBV6-5	TRBD2	TRBJ2-5	once	TGTGCCAGCATGGGGACTAGGACCCAGTACTTC	CASMGTRTQYF
TRBV4-2	TRBD2	TRBJ2-1	NA	TGTGCCAGCAGCTACGGACTAGCGGGAGGGCCGGAAGGTGAGCAGTTCTTC	CASSYGLAGGPEGEQFF
TRBV19	TRBD2	TRBJ2-3	NA	TGTGCCAGTAGCAGACTAGCGGAGAGCACAGATACGCAGTATTTT	CASSRLAESTDTQYF
TRBV6-5	NA	TRBJ2-7	few	TGTGCCAGCAGTTACTCCGCAGGGCAATCCTACGAGCAGTACTTC	CASSYSAGQSYEQYF
TRBV28	TRBD1	TRBJ1-2	NA	TGTGCCAGCAGTTTTGGTGACAGGGAAGCCTATGGCTACACCTTC	CASSFGDREAYGYTF
TRBV30	TRBD1	TRBJ1-2	NA	TGTGCCTGGACCCCCGTGGAGGGGGCGAGAGGCTACACCTTC	CAWTPVEGARGYTF
TRBV19	NA	TRBJ1-4	NA	TGTGCCAGCGCCCCCCAACACGCTAATGAAAAACTGTTTTTT	CASAPQHANEKLFF
TRBV19	NA	TRBJ1-5	NA	TGTGCCAGTAGTAGATCGGGAGGTGGCCAGCCCCAGCATTTT	CASSRSGGGQPQHF
TRBV7-9	TRBD2	TRBJ2-3	NA	TGTGCCAGCCGGGAGGGCCGCGCAGATACGCAGTATTTT	CASREGRADTQYF
TRBV6-2/TRBV6-3	NA	TRBJ2-7	NA	TGTGCCAGCAGCCCATACCCCAGGGGCGAGCAGTACTTC	CASSPYPRGEQYF
TRBV9	NA	TRBJ2-1	NA	TGTGCCAGCAGCGTAGTTTCGGTGAGCTCCTACAATGAGCAGTTCTTC	CASSVVSVSSYNEQFF
TRBV4-3	NA	TRBJ2-4	once	TGCGCCAGCAGCCAAGATCTGAACAGCCTAGCCAAAAACATTCAGTACTTC	CASSQDLNSLAKNIQYF
TRBV6-2/TRBV6-3	NA	TRBJ2-3	NA	TGTGCCAGCAGTTACTCGGGGGGTAAACGCCGGGATACGCAGTATTTT	CASSYSGGKRRDTQYF
TRBV27	TRBD1	TRBJ1-1	once	TGTGCCAGCAGTTCATACCAGGGGGATCGGAACACTGAAGCTTTCTTT	CASSSYQGDRNTEAFF
TRBV7-2	TRBD2	TRBJ2-5	NA	TGTGCCAGCAGCTTACTCGGACTAGGAGAACAAGAGACCCAGTACTTC	CASSLLGLGEQETQYF
TRBV25-1	NA	TRBJ1-2	NA	TGTGCCAGCAGTGAATACAGGGGTGATGGCTACACCTTC	CASSEYRGDGYTF
TRBV7-2	TRBD2	TRBJ2-3	NA	TGTGCCAGCAGCTTGACACTTAGCGGGAGATATACGCAGTATTTT	CASSLTLSGRYTQYF
TRBV5-4	TRBD1	TRBJ1-5	NA	TGTGCCAGCAGCCCCGACAGGGGCCTCAATCAGCCCCAGCATTTT	CASSPDRGLNQPQHF
TRBV19	TRBD1	TRBJ2-3	NA	TGTGCCAGTAGGGGACAGGGCACAGATACGCAGTATTTT	CASRGQGTDTQYF
TRBV5-1	NA	TRBJ2-3	NA	TGCGCCAGCAGCAATACGGGGACAAGCACAGATACGCAGTATTTT	CASSNTGTSTDTQYF
TRBV5-1	TRBD2	TRBJ2-1	once	TGCGCCAGCAGCTTGGGACCCACGGGAGGGGGGAATGAGCAGTTCTTC	CASSLGPTGGGNEQFF
TRBV5-8	NA	TRBJ1-2	NA	TGTGCCAGCAGCTTGGTTGGAGGGTACGGCTACACCTTC	CASSLVGGYGYTF
TRBV18	TRBD1	TRBJ1-2	NA	TGTGCCAGCTCACCATCCTCCGGGACAGGGATAAACTATGGCTACACCTTC	CASSPSSGTGINYGYTF
TRBV24-1	TRBD1	TRBJ1-5	NA	TGTGCCACCAGTGATTCCCGGACAGGTCATAGCAATCAGCCCCAGCATTTT	CATSDSRTGHSNQPQHF
TRBV28	NA	TRBJ2-7	NA	TGTGCCAGCAGTTTACGGTGGGAGGAGTCCTACGAGCAGTACTTC	CASSLRWEESYEQYF
TRBV18	NA	TRBJ2-3	NA	TGTGCCAGCTCATCAACACCCGGGGATACGCAGTATTTT	CASSSTPGDTQYF
TRBV7-9	TRBD1	TRBJ1-6	few	TGTGCCAGCAGCCTGGGACAGGGGGTCCCCCTCCACTTT	CASSLGQGVPLHF
TRBV7-2	TRBD1	TRBJ1-5	NA	TGTGCCAGCAGCCCCGGGACAGGGGTTGGTCAGCCCCAGCATTTT	CASSPGTGVGQPQHF
TRBV9	TRBD2	TRBJ2-5	NA	TGTGCCAGCAGCGCCGCCCGGACTAGCGGGAGACTGTGGGAGACCCAGTACTTC	CASSAARTSGRLWETQYF
TRBV5-4	NA	TRBJ1-1	NA	TGTGCCAGCAGCTTGGATCAGTCGAACACTGAAGCTTTCTTT	CASSLDQSNTEAFF
TRBV10-3	NA	TRBJ2-1	NA	TGTGCCATCAGTGAGTTGGAGGGCAATGAGCAGTTCTTC	CAISELEGNEQFF
TRBV24-1	NA	TRBJ2-1	NA	TGTGCCACCAGTGCGGCAGGCACCTACAATGAGCAGTTCTTC	CATSAAGTYNEQFF
TRBV6-2/TRBV6-3	NA	TRBJ2-5	NA	TGTGCCAGCAGCCTGGAGGGAGTCACCCAAGAGACCCAGTACTTC	CASSLEGVTQETQYF
TRBV7-8	NA	TRBJ1-2	NA	TGTGCCAGCAGCCCGGGTTTGTCCTATGGCTACACCTTC	CASSPGLSYGYTF
TRBV7-9	TRBD2	TRBJ2-3	NA	TGTGCCAGCAGCTTAGCCGGGACTAGCGGGAGTGGAGATACGCAGTATTTT	CASSLAGTSGSGDTQYF
TRBV19	NA	TRBJ1-5	NA	TGTGCCAGTAGTATAGAGAGGGAGGGAGGCAATCAGCCCCAGCATTTT	CASSIEREGGNQPQHF
TRBV5-1	TRBD2	TRBJ2-2	NA	TGCGCCAGCAGCTCCACTAGCGGGAGTAACACCGGGGAGCTGTTTTTT	CASSSTSGSNTGELFF
TRBV6-5	TRBD2	TRBJ2-3	few	TGTGCCAGCAGAAGACTAGCGGGAGGCACAGATACGCAGTATTTT	CASRRLAGGTDTQYF
TRBV4-3	NA	TRBJ2-3	NA	TGCGCCAGCAGCCAAGAGGCCTTCACAGATACGCAGTATTTT	CASSQEAFTDTQYF
TRBV7-6	NA	TRBJ1-4	NA	TGTGCCAGCAGCTTAGGGGTCCAGGGCAGAGAAAAACTGTTTTTT	CASSLGVQGREKLFF
TRBV10-3	TRBD2	TRBJ2-1	few	TGTGCCATCAGCGCTACCGGGACTAGCGGCTATGATGAGCAGTTCTTC	CAISATGTSGYDEQFF
TRBV7-8	TRBD2	TRBJ2-3	once	TGTGCCAGCAGCTTCGAGAAACTAGCGGAGCTAGATACGCAGTATTTT	CASSFEKLAELDTQYF
TRBV5-1	TRBD1	TRBJ2-5	NA	TGCGCCAGCAGCCCCATGACAGGGGACGGGGAGACCCAGTACTTC	CASSPMTGDGETQYF
TRBV3-1/TRBV3-2	TRBD1	TRBJ1-1	NA	TGTGCCAGCAGCCGTCGGACAGGGAACACTGAAGCTTTCTTT	CASSRRTGNTEAFF
TRBV6-6	NA	TRBJ2-5	NA	TGTGCCAGCAGTTACTCGCGAGTCGGAGAGACCCAGTACTTC	CASSYSRVGETQYF
TRBV6-5	TRBD2	TRBJ2-1	NA	TGTGCCAGCAGTTACGGCGGGAGGTCCAATGAGCAGTTCTTC	CASSYGGRSNEQFF
TRBV25-1	NA	TRBJ2-7	NA	TGTGCCAGCAGTGAAGGGGCCCTCTCCTACGAGCAGTACTTC	CASSEGALSYEQYF
TRBV3-1/TRBV3-2	TRBD1	TRBJ1-2	NA	TGTGCCAGCAGCTTACAGGGGGCAGGTGGCTACACCTTC	CASSLQGAGGYTF
TRBV29-1	NA	TRBJ2-2	medium-sized	TGCAGCGTTGGACTCACGAACACCGGGGAGCTGTTTTTT	CSVGLTNTGELFF
TRBV4-3	TRBD1	TRBJ2-7	NA	TGCGCCAGCAGCCAAGATTTGGCAGGGGGAAGGTACGAGCAGTACTTC	CASSQDLAGGRYEQYF